This T cell receptor beta chain is drawn from a study of blood T cells in healthy people across ages. General observations from the study: Reliance upon unsorted PBMCs precluded definitive naive versus antigen-experienced comparison. Age advanced and TCR beta diversity per million T cells fell, roughly linearly.

On this clonotype: Its matching antigen is unknown. One junction end disagrees with the germline gene, perhaps due to a read error.

A second PCR of 7 to 11 cycles used a sample-barcoded 5' primer and a J-beta primer mix. Every cDNA molecule carried a tag from a template-switch adaptor bearing 12 random nucleotides. TCRdb re-analysed the 5' RACE reads in MiXCR, keeping a single row per CDR3 protein. The sample consists of about 1.1 million distinct CDR3 sequences, roughly two fifths of them appearing once. The receptor's source is a man younger than 30 in good health. The source material was blood.

For the CDR3, the DNA is TGCGCCAGCGGCCAAGGGACAGCCCATAATGAAAAACTGTTTTTT. Residues: CASGQGTAHNEKLFF. The chain employs TRBV4-1 and TRBJ1-4, with 7 positions matching TRBD1. The germline gives CDR1 MGHRA, CDR2 YSYEKL. The CDR3 contains 15 residues.